Detailed here is one TCR beta chain. Its antigen is still unknown. This sample was included in a study of response to subunit inactivated influenza vaccine. Study-level points and caveats: New T cells are recruited in small numbers by each seasonal influenza vaccination, according to the authors' suggestion.

TCRdb fed the RT-PCR reads into MiXCR, producing one record per CDR3 protein. The table shows 550,000 to 800,000 distinct CDR3 sequences, with approximately 15% occurring only once. V was clipped by 6 bases and J by 3 bases, with 12 bases between them. CDR3 length: 14 residues. This clonotype was obtained from a man aged 50 to 60 who received an inactivated influenza vaccine. This chain joins TRBV12-3 or TRBV12-4 and TRBJ2-1, with unresolved D. Sequencing used PBMCs from blood, obtained approximately 15 days before vaccination. CDR3 DNA: TGTGCCAGCAGCACTCGGGTAGGCTACAATGAGCAGTTCTTC. It translates to CASSTRVGYNEQFF.